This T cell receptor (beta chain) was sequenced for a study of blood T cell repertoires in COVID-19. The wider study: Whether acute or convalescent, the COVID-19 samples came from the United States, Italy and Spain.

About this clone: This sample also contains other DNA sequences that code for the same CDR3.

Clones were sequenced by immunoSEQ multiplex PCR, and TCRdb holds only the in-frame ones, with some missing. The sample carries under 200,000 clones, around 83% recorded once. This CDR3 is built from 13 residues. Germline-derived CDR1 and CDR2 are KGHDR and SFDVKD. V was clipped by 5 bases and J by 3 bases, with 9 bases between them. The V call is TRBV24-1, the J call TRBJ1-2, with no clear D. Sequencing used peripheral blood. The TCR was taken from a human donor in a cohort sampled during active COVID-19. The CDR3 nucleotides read TGTGCCACCAGTGGTGTGGGAGACTATGGCTACACCTTC. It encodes CATSGVGDYGYTF.